This TCR beta chain is drawn from a study of CD8 T cells in Susac syndrome. Random hexamers were used to reverse transcribe the RNA input (about 0.45 to 1 ug). Amplification of TCR beta CDR3 used immunoSEQ multiplex PCR across 54 Vbeta and 13 Jbeta. TCRdb redid the calling of the immunoSEQ multiplex PCR reads with MiXCR, one entry per CDR3 protein. The sample carries about 210,000 distinct CDR3 sequences, around 95% recorded once. CDR3 size: 14 residues. CDR1 is DFQATT, CDR2 SNEGSKA, per germline (reference sequence). Trimming stripped 0 bases from V and 1 base from J, with 9 bases between. CD8+ and CD4+ T cells from blood underwent TCR beta sequencing. The CD8+ and CD4+ T cells were negatively isolated, with the TEMRA cells enriched by FACS.

The sample comprised CD4+ T cells from PBMCs. The genes are TRBV20-1 and TRBJ1-1, with D uncertain. This clonotype was sampled from a human donor with multiple sclerosis. CDR3 bases: TGCAGTGCTAGAGATATGGCGGGGAACACTGAAGCTTTCTTT. Protein: CSARDMAGNTEAFF.